This TCR beta chain was found in a study of blood T cell repertoires in COVID-19. On the study more broadly: Specimens from acute and convalescent COVID-19 originated in the United States, Italy and Spain. From T cells, B-cell-depleted T cells, or PBMCs came the material, which was cDNA or gDNA.

The CDR3 covers 18 residues. Germline V gene sequence: CDR1 SEHNR, CDR2 FQNEAQ (reference sequence). The V gene end was trimmed by 5 bases and the J gene end by 2 bases; junction bases not matched to a gene: 12. As processed by the authors: The assay estimated nucleated cells by amplifying reference gene primers. Produced via immunoSEQ multiplex PCR; TCRdb's table is partial and in-frame only. The V and J calls and the clone size are those of that table, but D and trimming were determined from the DNA. The data hold around 70,000 clones, with approximately 80% observed a single time. This receptor was taken from a human donor in a cohort sampled during active COVID-19. This chain joins TRBV7-9 and TRBJ2-1; 10 nucleotides line up with TRBD2. Sequenced: peripheral blood. CDR3 sequence (DNA): TGTGCCAGCAGCGACGACGAAGTAGCGGGAGGCACCTACAATGAGCAGTTCTTC. Its protein product is CASSDDEVAGGTYNEQFF.